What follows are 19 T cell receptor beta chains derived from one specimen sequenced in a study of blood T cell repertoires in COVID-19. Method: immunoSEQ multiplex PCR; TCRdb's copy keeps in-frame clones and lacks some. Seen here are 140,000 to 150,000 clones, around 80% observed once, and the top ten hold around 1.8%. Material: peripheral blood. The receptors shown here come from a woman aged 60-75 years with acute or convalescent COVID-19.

The CDR3 loop is CASSVAASAHYEQYF. CDR3 coding DNA: TGTGCCAGCAGCGTAGCGGCTAGCGCGCACTACGAGCAGTACTTC. The chain has TRBV9 and TRBJ2-7, with D possibly TRBD2 on 6 matching bases. The V and J ends lost 0 bases and 3 bases respectively, with 13 bases between them. Looked up from germline, CDR1 is SGDLS and CDR2 is YYNGEE. The CDR3 contains 15 residues.

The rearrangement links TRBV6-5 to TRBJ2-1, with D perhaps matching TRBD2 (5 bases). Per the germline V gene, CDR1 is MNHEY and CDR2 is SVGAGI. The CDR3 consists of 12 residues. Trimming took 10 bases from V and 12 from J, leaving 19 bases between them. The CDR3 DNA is TGTGCCACCAGAGGAGCGGACCTCGGGCAGTTCTTC. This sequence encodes CATRGADLGQFF.

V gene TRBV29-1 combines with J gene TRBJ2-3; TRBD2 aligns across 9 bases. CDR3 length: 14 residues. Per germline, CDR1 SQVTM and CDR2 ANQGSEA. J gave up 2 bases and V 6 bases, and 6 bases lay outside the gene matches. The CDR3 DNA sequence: TGCAGCGTCGGTTTAGCGGGGGTCACAGATACGCAGTATTTT. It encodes CSVGLAGVTDTQYF.

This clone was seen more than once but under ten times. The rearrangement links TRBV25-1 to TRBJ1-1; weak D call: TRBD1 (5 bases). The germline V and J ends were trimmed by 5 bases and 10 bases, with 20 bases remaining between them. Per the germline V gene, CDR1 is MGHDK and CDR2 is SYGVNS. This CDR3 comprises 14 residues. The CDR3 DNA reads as TGTGCCAGCAGTCCGGCAGGGAGGGTACGAGGAGCTTTCTTT. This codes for CASSPAGRVRGAFF.

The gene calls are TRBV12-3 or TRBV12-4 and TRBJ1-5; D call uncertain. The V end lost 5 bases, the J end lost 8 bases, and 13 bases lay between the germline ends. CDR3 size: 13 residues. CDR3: CASSPSTVEPQHF. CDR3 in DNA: TGTGCCAGCAGTCCCTCCACTGTGGAGCCCCAGCATTTT.

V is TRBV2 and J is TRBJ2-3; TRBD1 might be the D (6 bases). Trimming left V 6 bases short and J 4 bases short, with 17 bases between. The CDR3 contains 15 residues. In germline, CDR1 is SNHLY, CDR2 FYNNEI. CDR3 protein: CASRGVQGPADTQYF. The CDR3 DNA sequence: TGTGCCAGCAGGGGGGTACAGGGTCCGGCAGATACGCAGTATTTT.

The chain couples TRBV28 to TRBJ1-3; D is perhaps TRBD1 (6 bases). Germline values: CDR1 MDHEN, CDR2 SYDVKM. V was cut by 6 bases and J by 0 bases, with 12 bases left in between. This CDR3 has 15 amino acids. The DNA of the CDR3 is TGTGCCAGCAGGGACCGACAGGTCTCTGGAAACACCATATATTTT. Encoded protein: CASRDRQVSGNTIYF.

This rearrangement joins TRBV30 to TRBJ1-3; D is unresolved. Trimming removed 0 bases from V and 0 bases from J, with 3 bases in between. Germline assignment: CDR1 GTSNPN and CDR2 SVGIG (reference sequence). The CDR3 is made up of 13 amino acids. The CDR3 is CAWSVYSGNTIYF. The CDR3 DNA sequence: TGTGCCTGGAGTGTGTACTCTGGAAACACCATATATTTT.

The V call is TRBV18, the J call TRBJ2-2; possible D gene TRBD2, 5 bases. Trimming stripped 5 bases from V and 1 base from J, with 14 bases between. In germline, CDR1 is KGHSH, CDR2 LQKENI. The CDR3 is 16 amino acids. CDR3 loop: CASSEVTSVNTGELFF. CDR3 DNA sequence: TGTGCCAGCTCAGAAGTAACTAGTGTGAACACCGGGGAGCTGTTTTTT.

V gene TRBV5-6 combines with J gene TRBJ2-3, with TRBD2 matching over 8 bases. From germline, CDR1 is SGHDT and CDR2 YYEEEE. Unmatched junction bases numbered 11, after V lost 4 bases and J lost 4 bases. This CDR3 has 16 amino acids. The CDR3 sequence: CASSPLGGLDPDTQYF. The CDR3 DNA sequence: TGTGCCAGCAGCCCCCTCGGGGGACTAGATCCAGATACGCAGTATTTT.

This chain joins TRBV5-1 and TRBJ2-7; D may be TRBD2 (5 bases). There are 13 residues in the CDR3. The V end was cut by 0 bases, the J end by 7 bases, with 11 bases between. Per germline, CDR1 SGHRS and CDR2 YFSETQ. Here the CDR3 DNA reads TGCGCCAGCAGCTTGGCCTGGGAGCGGGAGCAGTACTTC. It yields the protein CASSLAWEREQYF.

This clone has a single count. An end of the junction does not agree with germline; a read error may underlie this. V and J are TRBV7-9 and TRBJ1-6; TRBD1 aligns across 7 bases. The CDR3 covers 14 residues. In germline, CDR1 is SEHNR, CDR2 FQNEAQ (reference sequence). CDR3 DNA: TGTGCCAGCAGCCCGACAGGGAGTAATCCACCCCTCCACTTT. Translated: CASSPTGSNPPLHF.

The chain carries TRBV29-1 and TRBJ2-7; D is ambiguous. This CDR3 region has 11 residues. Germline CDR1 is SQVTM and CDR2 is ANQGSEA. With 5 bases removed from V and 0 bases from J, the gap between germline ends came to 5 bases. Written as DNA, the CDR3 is TGCAGCGTTCGGAGCTCCTACGAGCAGTACTTC. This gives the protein CSVRSSYEQYF.

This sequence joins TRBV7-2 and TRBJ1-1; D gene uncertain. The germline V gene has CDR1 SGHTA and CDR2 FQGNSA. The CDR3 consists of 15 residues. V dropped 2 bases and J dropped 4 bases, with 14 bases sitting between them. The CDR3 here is CASSLWEGRGTEAFF. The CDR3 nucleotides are TGTGCCAGCAGCTTATGGGAGGGCCGGGGCACTGAAGCTTTCTTT.

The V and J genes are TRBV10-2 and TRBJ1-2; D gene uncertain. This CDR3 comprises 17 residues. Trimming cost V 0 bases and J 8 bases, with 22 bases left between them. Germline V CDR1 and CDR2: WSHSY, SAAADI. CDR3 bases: TGCGCCAGCAGTGAGTCGCGAGGTAGTCTAACAAGGCAGGGCTACACCTTC. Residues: CASSESRGSLTRQGYTF.

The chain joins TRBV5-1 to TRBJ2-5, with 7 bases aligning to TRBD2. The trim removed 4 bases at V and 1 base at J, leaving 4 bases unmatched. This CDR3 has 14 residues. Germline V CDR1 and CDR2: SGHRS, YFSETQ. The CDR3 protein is CASSPPGGQETQYF. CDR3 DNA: TGCGCCAGCAGCCCCCCGGGAGGCCAAGAGACCCAGTACTTC.

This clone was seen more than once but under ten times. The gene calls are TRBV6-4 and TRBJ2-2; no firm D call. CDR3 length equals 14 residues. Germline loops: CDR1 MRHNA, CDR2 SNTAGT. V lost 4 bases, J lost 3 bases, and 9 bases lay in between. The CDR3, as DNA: TGTGCCAGCAGTGTAGAGTATGACACCGGGGAGCTGTTTTTT. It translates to CASSVEYDTGELFF.

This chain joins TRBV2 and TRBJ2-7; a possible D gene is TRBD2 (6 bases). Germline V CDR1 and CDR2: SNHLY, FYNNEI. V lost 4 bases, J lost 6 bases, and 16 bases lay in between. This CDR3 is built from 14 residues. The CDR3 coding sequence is TGTGCCAGCAGTGGGAATAGCGGAATTGGCGAGCAGTACTTC. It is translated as CASSGNSGIGEQYF.

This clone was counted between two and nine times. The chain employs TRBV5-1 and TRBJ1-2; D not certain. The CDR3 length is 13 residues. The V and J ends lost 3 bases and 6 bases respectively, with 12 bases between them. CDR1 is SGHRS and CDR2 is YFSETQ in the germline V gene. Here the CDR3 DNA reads TGCGCCAGCAGCTGGGAGGGAGTGGATGGCTACACCTTC. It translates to CASSWEGVDGYTF.